This TCR beta chain was identified during a study of T cell repertoires in cytomegalovirus infection. The wider study: Matching HLA type, along with CMV infection, was indicated by public TCR beta signatures.

TCRdb passed the reads through MiXCR, listing each CDR3 protein once. This table has approximately 630,000 distinct CDR3 sequences, 20% to 30% appearing once. General study findings and limits: The ex vivo response showed dominance by HLA-C-restricted CMV-specific TCR beta clonotypes. Identification of carriers of CMV plus the relevant HLA was achieved through cumulative public TCR beta family frequency.

This clonotype was counted between two and nine times. What it binds is unknown. V gave up 6 bases and J gave up 6 bases; unmatched junction bases: 6. This CDR3 spans 12 amino acids. Per germline, CDR1 SQVTM and CDR2 ANQGSEA. The receptor was isolated from a human donor in good health (CMV status not recorded). Some clones in this sample may be carry-over from other donors' samples. The sequencing input was CD8+ T cells from PBMCs. The chain recombines TRBV29-1 with TRBJ1-2, with TRBD1 matching 8 bases. This CDR3 is CSVRDRRDGYTF. In DNA, the CDR3 is TGCAGCGTCAGGGACAGGAGGGATGGCTACACCTTC. Drawing the rest from reference TRBV29-1 and TRBJ1-2, the complete variable domain is SAVISQKPSRDICQRGTSLTIQCQVDSQVTMMFWYRQQPGQSLTLIATANQGSEATYESGFVIDKFPISRPNLTFSTLTVSNMSPEDSSIYLCSVRDRRDGYTFGSGTRLTVV.